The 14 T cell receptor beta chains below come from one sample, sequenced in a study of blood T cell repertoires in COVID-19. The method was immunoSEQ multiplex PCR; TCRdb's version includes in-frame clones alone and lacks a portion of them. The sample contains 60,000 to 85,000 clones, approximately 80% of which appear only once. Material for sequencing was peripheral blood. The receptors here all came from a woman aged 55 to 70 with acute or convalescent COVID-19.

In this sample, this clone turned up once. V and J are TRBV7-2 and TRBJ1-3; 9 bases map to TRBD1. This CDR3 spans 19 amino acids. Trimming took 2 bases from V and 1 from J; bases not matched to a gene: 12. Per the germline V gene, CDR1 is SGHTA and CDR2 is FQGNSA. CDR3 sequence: CASSLSGTGTGSSGNTIYF. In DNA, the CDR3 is TGTGCCAGCAGCTTATCCGGGACCGGGACAGGGTCATCTGGAAACACCATATATTTT.

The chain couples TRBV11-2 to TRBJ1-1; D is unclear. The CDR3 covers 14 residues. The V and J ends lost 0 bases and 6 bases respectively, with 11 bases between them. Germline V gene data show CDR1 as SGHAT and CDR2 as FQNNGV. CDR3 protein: CASSLDLVRAEAFF. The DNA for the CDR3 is TGTGCCAGCAGCTTAGATTTAGTAAGAGCTGAAGCTTTCTTT. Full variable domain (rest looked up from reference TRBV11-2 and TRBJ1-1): EAGVAQSPRYKIIEKRQSVAFWCNPISGHATLYWYQQILGQGPKLLIQFQNNGVVDDSQLPKDRFSAERLKGVDSTLKIQPAKLEDSAVYLCASSLDLVRAEAFFGQGTRLTVV.

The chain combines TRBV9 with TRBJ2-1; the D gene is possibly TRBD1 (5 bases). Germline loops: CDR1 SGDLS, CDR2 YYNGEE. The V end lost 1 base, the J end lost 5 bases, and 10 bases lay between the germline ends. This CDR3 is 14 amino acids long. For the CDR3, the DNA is TGTGCCAGCAGCGTACAAACAGGTAACAATGAGCAGTTCTTC. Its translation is CASSVQTGNNEQFF.

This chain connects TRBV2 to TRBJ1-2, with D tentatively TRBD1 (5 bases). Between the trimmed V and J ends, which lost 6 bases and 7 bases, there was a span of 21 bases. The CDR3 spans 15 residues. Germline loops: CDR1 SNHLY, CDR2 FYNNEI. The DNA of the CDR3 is TGTGCCAGCAGCCAGCAACAGGCGATTACAACTGGCTACACCTTC. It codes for CASSQQQAITTGYTF. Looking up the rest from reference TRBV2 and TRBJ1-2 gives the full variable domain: EPEVTQTPSHQVTQMGQEVILRCVPISNHLYFYWYRQILGQKVEFLVSFYNNEISEKSEIFDDQFSVERPDGSNFTLKIRSTKLEDSAMYFCASSQQQAITTGYTFGSGTRLTVV.

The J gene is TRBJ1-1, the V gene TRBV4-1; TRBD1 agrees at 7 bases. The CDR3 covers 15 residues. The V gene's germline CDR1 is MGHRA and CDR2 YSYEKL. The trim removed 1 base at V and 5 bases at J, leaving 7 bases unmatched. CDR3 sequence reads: CASSQGQGGGTEAFF. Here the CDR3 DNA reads TGCGCCAGCAGCCAAGGACAGGGTGGGGGAACTGAAGCTTTCTTT.

The CDR3 spells CASSEAGQGISPLHF. The CDR3 DNA follows: TGTGCCAGCAGTGAAGCCGGACAGGGTATTTCACCCCTCCACTTT. The J gene is TRBJ1-6, the V gene TRBV2; 8 nucleotides line up with TRBD1. The CDR3 contains 15 residues. With 0 bases clipped from V and 9 bases from J, the junction kept 4 bases outside the gene matches. Germline V gene data show CDR1 as SNHLY and CDR2 as FYNNEI. Full variable domain (missing parts from reference TRBV2 and TRBJ1-6): EPEVTQTPSHQVTQMGQEVILRCVPISNHLYFYWYRQILGQKVEFLVSFYNNEISEKSEIFDDQFSVERPDGSNFTLKIRSTKLEDSAMYFCASSEAGQGISPLHFGNGTRLTVT.

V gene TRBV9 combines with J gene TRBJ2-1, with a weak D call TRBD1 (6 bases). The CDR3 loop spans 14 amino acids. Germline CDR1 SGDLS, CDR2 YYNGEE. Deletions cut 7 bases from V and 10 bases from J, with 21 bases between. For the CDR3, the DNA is TGTGCCAGCGGTCGAACGGCAGGGGATCGGGAGCAGTTCTTC. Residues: CASGRTAGDREQFF.

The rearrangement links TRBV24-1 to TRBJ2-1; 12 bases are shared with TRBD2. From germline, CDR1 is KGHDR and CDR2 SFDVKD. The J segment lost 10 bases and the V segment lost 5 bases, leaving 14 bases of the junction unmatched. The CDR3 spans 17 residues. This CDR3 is CATSGLVSSGGAGEQFF. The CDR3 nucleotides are TGTGCCACCAGTGGTCTCGTTTCTAGCGGGGGGGCAGGGGAGCAGTTCTTC.

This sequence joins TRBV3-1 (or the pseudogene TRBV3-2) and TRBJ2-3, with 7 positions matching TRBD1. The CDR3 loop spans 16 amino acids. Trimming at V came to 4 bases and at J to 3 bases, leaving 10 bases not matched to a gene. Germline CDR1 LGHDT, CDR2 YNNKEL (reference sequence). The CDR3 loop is CASSLKGARKTDTQYF. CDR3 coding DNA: TGTGCCAGCAGCCTGAAGGGGGCGCGGAAGACAGATACGCAGTATTTT.

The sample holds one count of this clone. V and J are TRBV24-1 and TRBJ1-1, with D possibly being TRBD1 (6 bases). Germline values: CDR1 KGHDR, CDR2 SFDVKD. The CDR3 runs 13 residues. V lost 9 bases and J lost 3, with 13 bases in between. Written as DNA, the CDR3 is TGTGCCACCGCGCTAGGGGGGGACACTGAAGCTTTCTTT. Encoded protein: CATALGGDTEAFF.

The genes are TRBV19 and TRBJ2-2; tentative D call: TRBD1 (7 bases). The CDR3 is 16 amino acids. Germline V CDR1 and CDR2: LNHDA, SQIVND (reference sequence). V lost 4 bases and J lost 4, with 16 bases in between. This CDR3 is CASSKGPGGGTGELFF. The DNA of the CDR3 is TGTGCCAGTAGTAAAGGTCCAGGGGGAGGCACCGGGGAGCTGTTTTTT.

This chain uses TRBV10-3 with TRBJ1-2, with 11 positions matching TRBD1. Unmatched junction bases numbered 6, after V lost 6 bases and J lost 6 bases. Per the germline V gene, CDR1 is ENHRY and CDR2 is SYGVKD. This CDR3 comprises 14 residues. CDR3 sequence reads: CAIRTDRGLDGYTF. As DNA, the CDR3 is TGTGCCATCAGGACGGACAGGGGGCTTGATGGCTACACCTTC.

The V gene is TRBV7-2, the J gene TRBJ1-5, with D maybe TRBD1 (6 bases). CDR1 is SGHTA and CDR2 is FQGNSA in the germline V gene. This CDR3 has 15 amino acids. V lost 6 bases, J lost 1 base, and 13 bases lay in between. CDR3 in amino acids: CASSRGGDSNQPQHF. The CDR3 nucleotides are TGTGCCAGCAGTCGAGGGGGGGACAGCAATCAGCCCCAGCATTTT.

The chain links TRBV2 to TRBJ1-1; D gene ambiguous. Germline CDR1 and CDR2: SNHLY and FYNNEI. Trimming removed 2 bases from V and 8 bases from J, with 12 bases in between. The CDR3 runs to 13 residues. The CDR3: CASSEMNYSEAFF. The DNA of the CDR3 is TGTGCCAGCAGTGAAATGAATTACAGCGAAGCTTTCTTT.